The rows below give T cell receptor beta chains drawn from one sample of a study of T-cell reconstitution after alpha-beta-depleted transplantation in children. Each CDR3 protein gets one entry after TCRdb re-called the PCR reads with MiXCR. The table lists 200,000 to 250,000 distinct CDR3 sequences, around 12% of them singletons. The specimen comprised PBMCs from the stem cell graft donor, sampled from the stem cell graft. Receptor source: a human donor who donated a stem cell graft to a child with acute lymphoblastic leukemia. Each CDR3 is given with its conserved first and last residue. A D gene is named only where the DNA matches it firmly. The listing skips clone size in some rows; elsewhere it reads once, few, many or a size class.

clone size,J gene,D gene,V gene,CDR3 length,CDR3 protein,CDR3 DNA
NA,TRBJ2-1,NA,TRBV20-1,15,CSATATGLPTNEQFF,TGCAGTGCTACAGCCACCGGACTCCCCACTAATGAGCAGTTCTTC
NA,TRBJ1-6,TRBD1,TRBV5-3,15,CAMSSRDRLNSPLHF,TGTGCCATGAGCTCCAGGGACAGACTCAATTCACCCCTCCACTTT
many,TRBJ2-3,TRBD1,TRBV5-5,16,CASSLGDRRGTDTQYF,TGTGCCAGCAGCTTGGGGGACAGGAGGGGGACAGATACGCAGTATTTT
many,TRBJ1-5,NA,TRBV3-1,14,CASSRDGQNQPQHF,TGTGCCAGCAGCCGGGACGGACAGAATCAGCCCCAGCATTTT
many,TRBJ1-2,NA,TRBV9,11,CASSVGASYTF,TGTGCCAGCAGCGTAGGAGCGAGCTACACCTTC
NA,TRBJ2-7,NA,TRBV20-1,13,CSARQGSSYEQYF,TGCAGTGCTAGGCAGGGGTCCTCCTACGAGCAGTACTTC
many,TRBJ2-4,NA,TRBV5-6,17,CASSLGPRVRDKNIQYF,TGTGCCAGCAGCTTGGGGCCGAGGGTTCGAGACAAAAACATTCAGTACTTC
NA,TRBJ2-3,NA,TRBV18,16,CASSPTRGRRKDTQYF,TGTGCCAGCTCACCCACTAGGGGCAGGCGGAAAGATACGCAGTATTTT
many,TRBJ2-2,NA,TRBV20-1,13,CSATSPRTGELFF,TGCAGTGCTACATCTCCTAGGACCGGGGAGCTGTTTTTT
many,TRBJ2-5,NA,TRBV21-1,15,CASSNPWRAQETQYF,TGTGCCAGCAGCAACCCTTGGAGGGCTCAAGAGACCCAGTACTTC
few,TRBJ2-7,NA,TRBV13,13,CASSSGPAYEQYF,TGTGCCAGCAGCTCCGGGCCCGCCTACGAGCAGTACTTC
many,TRBJ2-5,TRBD1,TRBV12-3/TRBV12-4,14,CASRRDRAPETQYF,TGTGCCAGCAGGCGCGACAGGGCCCCCGAGACCCAGTACTTC
many,TRBJ1-6,TRBD1,TRBV5-6,14,CASRGQGAASPLHF,TGTGCCAGCAGAGGACAGGGGGCGGCTTCACCCCTCCACTTT
many,TRBJ2-7,TRBD1,TRBV29-1,15,CSVGRGTGGGYEQYF,TGCAGCGTTGGAAGAGGGACAGGAGGTGGGTACGAGCAGTACTTC
NA,TRBJ2-5,TRBD2,TRBV20-1,15,CSASPTRGGKETQYF,TGCAGTGCTAGCCCTACTCGCGGGGGAAAAGAGACCCAGTACTTC
many,TRBJ1-2,NA,TRBV7-2,14,CASSLARGDYGYTF,TGTGCCAGCAGCTTAGCGAGGGGGGACTATGGCTACACCTTC
many,TRBJ2-5,TRBD2,TRBV12-3/TRBV12-4,14,CASRPGLAQETQYF,TGTGCCAGCAGACCGGGACTAGCTCAAGAGACCCAGTACTTC
many,TRBJ2-5,NA,TRBV29-1,14,CSVIGELIRLTQYF,TGCAGCGTCATAGGGGAACTGATACGGTTGACCCAGTACTTC
many,TRBJ2-1,NA,TRBV27,12,CASSEARNEQFF,TGTGCCAGCAGTGAAGCGCGGAATGAGCAGTTCTTC
many,TRBJ1-1,NA,TRBV20-1,13,CSARGRLNTEAFF,TGCAGTGCTAGAGGACGGTTGAACACTGAAGCTTTCTTT
many,TRBJ2-2,NA,TRBV6-6,13,CASSYPQAGELFF,TGTGCCAGCAGTTACCCCCAGGCCGGGGAGCTGTTTTTT
many,TRBJ1-2,NA,TRBV10-3,13,CALTGGPGYGYTF,TGTGCCCTTACTGGGGGCCCCGGATATGGCTACACCTTC
many,TRBJ1-5,NA,TRBV18,17,CASSPVGPPIRNQPQHF,TGTGCCAGCTCACCAGTCGGCCCCCCTATTAGGAATCAGCCCCAGCATTTT
many,TRBJ2-7,TRBD1,TRBV9,14,CASSDGQEFYEQYF,TGTGCCAGCAGCGACGGACAGGAGTTTTACGAGCAGTACTTC
many,TRBJ1-5,TRBD1,TRBV7-2,15,CASSVAQGANQPQHF,TGTGCCAGCAGCGTTGCGCAGGGGGCGAATCAGCCCCAGCATTTT
many,TRBJ1-1,NA,TRBV3-1,14,CASSYLQGNTEAFF,TGTGCCAGCAGCTACTTGCAGGGGAACACTGAAGCTTTCTTT
NA,TRBJ2-4,TRBD1,TRBV20-1,17,CSASRDRLSLAKNIQYF,TGCAGTGCTTCAAGGGACAGGCTATCTCTAGCCAAAAACATTCAGTACTTC
NA,TRBJ2-3,NA,TRBV7-9,14,CASSLDPGTDTQYF,TGTGCCAGCAGCTTGGACCCGGGGACAGATACGCAGTATTTT
NA,TRBJ2-4,NA,TRBV19,13,CASTPEAKNIQYF,TGTGCCAGTACCCCAGAAGCCAAAAACATTCAGTACTTC
NA,TRBJ2-7,NA,TRBV2,14,CASSELRGTYEQYF,TGTGCCAGCAGTGAACTCAGGGGAACCTACGAGCAGTACTTC
many,TRBJ2-1,TRBD2,TRBV20-1,16,CSARDEKSGVRHEQFF,TGCAGTGCTAGGGACGAGAAGAGCGGGGTACGCCATGAGCAGTTCTTC
many,TRBJ1-6,NA,TRBV5-1,15,CASRSQTGTDSPLHF,TGCGCCAGCAGGTCCCAAACAGGGACGGATTCACCCCTCCACTTT
many,TRBJ2-3,TRBD1,TRBV28,12,CAGRTGADTQYF,TGTGCCGGCCGAACAGGGGCAGATACGCAGTATTTT
many,TRBJ1-2,TRBD1,TRBV7-2,13,CASSQGANYGYTF,TGTGCCAGCAGCCAGGGGGCTAACTATGGCTACACCTTC
many,TRBJ1-3,NA,TRBV30,12,CAWSVLGNTIYF,TGTGCCTGGAGTGTGCTTGGAAACACCATATATTTT
many,TRBJ1-6,NA,TRBV7-2,15,CASSFPGVVNSPLHF,TGTGCCAGCAGCTTCCCGGGGGTTGTTAATTCACCCCTCCACTTT
many,TRBJ2-7,NA,TRBV9,12,CASSALGGEQYF,TGTGCCAGCAGCGCCCTCGGGGGCGAGCAGTACTTC